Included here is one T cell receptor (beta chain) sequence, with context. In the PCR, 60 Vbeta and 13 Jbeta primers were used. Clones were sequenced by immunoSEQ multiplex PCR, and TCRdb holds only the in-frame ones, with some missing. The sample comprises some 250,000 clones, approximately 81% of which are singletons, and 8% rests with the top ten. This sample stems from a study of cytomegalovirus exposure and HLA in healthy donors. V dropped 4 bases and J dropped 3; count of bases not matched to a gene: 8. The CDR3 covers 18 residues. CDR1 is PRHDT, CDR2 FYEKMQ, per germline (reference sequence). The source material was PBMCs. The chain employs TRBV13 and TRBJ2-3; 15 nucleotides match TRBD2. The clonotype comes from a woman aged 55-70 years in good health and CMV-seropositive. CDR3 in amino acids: CASSSTSGTSGRTDTQYF. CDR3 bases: TGTGCCAGCAGCTCGACGTCCGGGACTAGCGGGAGGACAGATACGCAGTATTTT. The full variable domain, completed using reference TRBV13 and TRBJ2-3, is AAGVIQSPRHLIKEKRETATLKCYPIPRHDTVYWYQQGPGQDPQFLISFYEKMQSDKGSIPDRFSAQQFSDYHSELNMSSLELGDSALYFCASSSTSGTSGRTDTQYFGPGTRLTVL.